Below are 6 T cell receptor beta chains sequenced from a single sample in a study of T cell responses to AZD1222 COVID-19 vaccine. The repertoire was sequenced with immunoSEQ multiplex PCR; TCRdb's copy has only in-frame clones and lacks some. The sample consists of approximately 130,000 clones, 92% of them appearing once. This specimen consisted of peripheral blood, obtained 28 days after the second AZD1222 dose. The receptors shown here come from an adult who received the AZD1222 COVID-19 vaccine.

DNA of the CDR3: TGCGCCAGCAGCTTGGGGACCGCTTCCTACAATGAGCAGTTCTTC. It translates to CASSLGTASYNEQFF. The chain has TRBV5-1 and TRBJ2-1; no definite D call. Germline lookup yields CDR1 SGHRS and CDR2 YFSETQ. The V end lost 0 bases, the J end lost 1 base, and 8 bases lay between the germline ends. The CDR3 totals 15 residues.

This chain links TRBV11-2 with TRBJ1-3; D possibly corresponds to TRBD1 (6 bases). Germline CDR1 reads SGHAT; CDR2 reads FQNNGV. Trimming removed 0 bases at V and 0 bases at J, with 9 bases between. The length of the CDR3 is 16 residues. CDR3 DNA: TGTGCCAGCAGCTTAGACAGGGGAAGCTCTGGAAACACCATATATTTT. This encodes CASSLDRGSSGNTIYF.

The chain uses TRBV28 and TRBJ1-1, with D unresolved. CDR3 length: 11 amino acids. Germline lookup yields CDR1 MDHEN and CDR2 SYDVKM. V was cut by 6 bases and J by 1 base, with 3 bases left in between. The CDR3 DNA follows: TGTGCCAGCAGCCAGAACACTGAAGCTTTCTTT. This codes for CASSQNTEAFF.

A word on this clone: The junction differs from germline at one of its ends, possibly a read error. The J gene is TRBJ1-2, the V gene TRBV13; 9 nucleotides match TRBD1. This CDR3 contains 16 residues. Per germline, CDR1 PRHDT and CDR2 FYEKMQ (reference sequence). The CDR3 is CASSLGDRAYDYGYTF. Here the CDR3 DNA reads TGTGCCAGCAGCCTAGGGGACAGGGCGTACGACTATGGCTACACCTTC.

The V call is TRBV19, the J call TRBJ2-7; TRBD2 might be the D (6 bases). The CDR3 has 14 residues. CDR1 is LNHDA and CDR2 is SQIVND in the germline V gene (reference sequence). Trimming cost V 0 bases and J 2 bases, with 8 bases left between them. The CDR3: CASSIDSGPYEQYF. The CDR3 DNA reads TGTGCCAGTAGTATAGATAGCGGCCCCTACGAGCAGTACTTC.

This chain joins TRBV24-1 and TRBJ2-5, with 7 bases that match TRBD1. This CDR3 region has 13 residues. CDR1 is KGHDR, CDR2 SFDVKD, per germline. J was trimmed by 5 bases and V by 7 bases; bases with no gene match: 6. The DNA for the CDR3 is TGTGCCACCAGCCAGACAGGGTGGGAGACCCAGTACTTC. As protein: CATSQTGWETQYF.